The rows below give T cell receptor beta chains drawn from one sample of a study of graft-versus-host responses after intestinal transplantation. Their recognized antigens are unknown. Method: immunoSEQ multiplex PCR; TCRdb's copy keeps in-frame clones and lacks some. The table includes approximately 97,000 clones, around 92% detected once. The specimen comprised unstimulated CD8+ T cells sorted from spleen or lymph node cells, sampled before transplant. The receptor set was obtained from a human donor who was the organ donor for an intestinal transplant. The CDR3 runs from the conserved cysteine through the conserved F or W. The order of the fields is J gene, V gene, CDR3 protein.

J gene: TRBJ2-2
V gene: TRBV7-6
CDR3 protein: CASSPVTSSGRASGELFF

J gene: TRBJ2-2
V gene: TRBV9
CDR3 protein: CASSSHRERNTGELFF

J gene: TRBJ2-7
V gene: TRBV9
CDR3 protein: CASSVEPSQGAREQYF

J gene: TRBJ2-3
V gene: TRBV7-9
CDR3 protein: CASSWPRTTDTQYF

J gene: TRBJ1-6
V gene: TRBV5-1
CDR3 protein: CASSLLPPGTDNSPLHF

J gene: TRBJ2-7
V gene: TRBV11-2
CDR3 protein: CASSLADRGVYEQYF

J gene: TRBJ2-7
V gene: TRBV6-5
CDR3 protein: CATRVDSIPYEQYF

J gene: TRBJ1-1
V gene: TRBV27
CDR3 protein: CASSLGTGGNTEAFF

J gene: TRBJ2-3
V gene: TRBV10-3
CDR3 protein: CAISVRVTADTQYF

J gene: TRBJ2-5
V gene: TRBV6-6
CDR3 protein: CASSYSSTGQETQYF